The clone carrying this T cell receptor beta chain was counted at least ten times. Antigen unknown. Caucasian individuals from Russia who were healthy and aged 6 to 90 acted as donors. The data belong to a study of blood T cells in healthy people across ages. Broader study findings: The study found more naive CD4+ cells and higher diversity in long-lived than aged donors. Per million T cells, the diversity of TCR beta decreased roughly linearly as age advanced.

The CDR3 length is 14 residues. V gave up 4 bases and J gave up 2 bases, with 10 bases separating them. CDR1 is SGHRS and CDR2 is YFSETQ in the germline V gene. A J-beta primer mix and a sample-barcoded 5' primer were used in a second PCR of roughly 7 to 12 cycles. TCRdb re-analysed the 5' RACE reads in MiXCR, keeping a single row per CDR3 protein. In the table there are 1,800,000 or so distinct CDR3 sequences, about 39% of which are singletons. The sequence came from a human donor in good health. The chain has TRBV5-1 and TRBJ2-1, with unresolved D. Sample: blood. The CDR3 here is CASSGTEPYNEQFF. The CDR3 bases are TGCGCCAGCAGCGGAACGGAACCCTACAATGAGCAGTTCTTC.